This is a list of T cell receptor beta chains from one sample in a study of blood T cell repertoires in COVID-19. TCRdb's table, derived via immunoSEQ multiplex PCR, lists solely in-frame clones and lacks some. This sample carries 60,000 or so clones, 80% to 95% of them seen once, and the ten largest clones take around 14%. Sample: peripheral blood. The receptors shown here come from a human donor with active COVID-19. The donor label of this sample is uncertain. The CDR3 runs from the conserved cysteine through the conserved F or W. Fields, in order: J gene, D gene, clone size, CDR3 length, V gene, CDR3 DNA, CDR3 protein. The D gene is left open where the match is weak. Clone size is shown for a subset of rows, as once, few, many or a class of expanded clone.

TRBJ2-7	TRBD2	-	16	TRBV11-1	TGTGCCAGCAGCTCCTTTAGCGGGTATAGCTCCTACGAGCAGTACTTC	CASSSFSGYSSYEQYF
TRBJ2-2	-	-	15	TRBV15	TGTGCCACCAGCAGTCCCCAGGGACATACCGGGGAGCTGTTTTTT	CATSSPQGHTGELFF
TRBJ2-1	-	-	14	TRBV6-6	TGTGCCACGATTCCTAGCGCAACTAGGAATGAGCAGTTCTTC	CATIPSATRNEQFF
TRBJ2-7	-	once	13	TRBV27	TGTGCCAGCCGCCCGGGGACAACCTACGAGCAGTACTTC	CASRPGTTYEQYF
TRBJ2-1	-	once	16	TRBV28	TGTGCCAGCAGTCCCAGGGGGAGCGGGGGTTACAATGAGCAGTTCTTC	CASSPRGSGGYNEQFF
TRBJ2-3	TRBD1	-	17	TRBV7-9	TGTGCCAGCAGACAGCCACAGGGGCTCCGGGACACAGATACGCAGTATTTT	CASRQPQGLRDTDTQYF
TRBJ2-5	TRBD2	-	14	TRBV5-4	TGTGCCAGCAGCGGAACTAGCGGACAAGAGACCCAGTACTTC	CASSGTSGQETQYF
TRBJ2-1	TRBD2	once	15	TRBV10-1	TGCGCCAGCAGACCCAGCGGGGTTCCCTACAATGAGCAGTTCTTC	CASRPSGVPYNEQFF
TRBJ2-1	TRBD2	-	15	TRBV18	TGTGCCAGCTCACCGGGACTAGCGGGTTACAATGAGCAGTTCTTC	CASSPGLAGYNEQFF
TRBJ2-7	TRBD1	-	15	TRBV5-1	TGCGCCAGCAGCCCCCGACAGGGGAAGGCGTACGAGCAGTACTTC	CASSPRQGKAYEQYF
TRBJ2-1	TRBD2	-	15	TRBV7-2	TGTGCCAGCAGCTCGCGGGGGGGCCCCTACAATGAGCAGTTCTTC	CASSSRGGPYNEQFF
TRBJ1-2	TRBD1	-	14	TRBV7-2	TGTGCCAGCAGCCAGACAGGGTCGGCTTGGGGCTACACCTTC	CASSQTGSAWGYTF
TRBJ2-3	TRBD1	-	13	TRBV5-1	TGCGCCAGCATCCTCCGACAGGGGGATACGCAGTATTTT	CASILRQGDTQYF
TRBJ2-7	-	-	16	TRBV4-1	TGCGCCAGCAGCCAAGATATAAGCATCCGCGGCTACGAGCAGTACTTC	CASSQDISIRGYEQYF
TRBJ2-3	-	-	18	TRBV6-2/TRBV6-3	TGTGCCAGCAGTTACTCGTTCGTCGAGGGTCTCCTCACAGATACGCAGTATTTT	CASSYSFVEGLLTDTQYF
TRBJ2-7	TRBD1	once	13	TRBV5-1	TGCGCCAGCAGCTCGACAGGGTCCTACGAGCAGTACTTC	CASSSTGSYEQYF
TRBJ2-1	TRBD2	-	16	TRBV27	TGTGCCAGCGGGGCCGGGACTAGCGGGAGATACAATGAGCAGTTCTTC	CASGAGTSGRYNEQFF
TRBJ1-4	TRBD1	-	17	TRBV3-1/TRBV3-2	TGTGCCAGCAGCCAAGGCTCCCCGGGACAGGGAGGTGAAAAACTGTTTTTT	CASSQGSPGQGGEKLFF
TRBJ2-7	-	few	14	TRBV27	TGTGCCAGCAGTTTATCATTGGCAGGGTACGAGCAGTACTTC	CASSLSLAGYEQYF
TRBJ1-1	-	-	14	TRBV9	TGTGCCAGCAGCCATACAGGGCTGAACACTGAAGCTTTCTTT	CASSHTGLNTEAFF
TRBJ1-2	TRBD1	once	12	TRBV19	TGTGCCAGTAGTAGACAGGGCTATGGCTACACCTTC	CASSRQGYGYTF
TRBJ2-7	-	few	15	TRBV5-6	TGTGCCAGCATCCTGAGCGGTGACTCAAGCTACGAGCAGTACTTC	CASILSGDSSYEQYF
TRBJ1-1	-	-	14	TRBV5-4	TGTGCCAGCAGCTTAACGGCGGGCCACACTGAAGCTTTCTTT	CASSLTAGHTEAFF
TRBJ1-1	-	-	14	TRBV18	TGTGCCAGCTCACGACCCGGGTCGAACACTGAAGCTTTCTTT	CASSRPGSNTEAFF
TRBJ2-1	TRBD1	-	15	TRBV9	TGTGCCAGCAGCGTAGAGGGGGCTTTGGGTAGTGAGCAGTTCTTC	CASSVEGALGSEQFF
TRBJ1-4	TRBD1	-	14	TRBV29-1	TGCAGCGTTGACCCCGGGACAGGGGGCGAAAAACTGTTTTTT	CSVDPGTGGEKLFF
TRBJ1-2	-	-	14	TRBV4-3	TGCGCCAGCAGCCAAGGAGGGGGAAGAGGTGGCTACACCTTC	CASSQGGGRGGYTF
TRBJ2-2	-	-	13	TRBV12-3/TRBV12-4	TGTGCCAGCAGTTTGCGGGGTACCGGGGAGCTGTTTTTT	CASSLRGTGELFF
TRBJ1-1	-	-	16	TRBV6-5	TGTGCCAGCAGTTACTCGATGGTGACAGGTATCACTGAAGCTTTCTTT	CASSYSMVTGITEAFF
TRBJ2-5	-	-	11	TRBV3-1/TRBV3-2	TGTGCCAGCAGCCTGAGAGAGACCCAGTACTTC	CASSLRETQYF